These 28 T cell receptor beta chains were all obtained from the same sample, sequenced in a study of metastatic and nonmetastatic thyroid tumors. None of the patients had undergone any treatment ahead of thyroid surgery. Via MiXCR, TCRdb re-called the PCR reads. Among some 64,000 clones listed, about 4% were seen once. Source material: blood. The receptors come from a female donor with papillary thyroid cancer or a benign thyroid nodule (not recorded which). Some clones in this sample may be carry-over from other donors' samples.

The genes are TRBV2 and TRBJ2-7; unclear D gene. The germline V gene has CDR1 SNHLY and CDR2 FYNNEI. The V gene lost 4 bases and the J gene lost 3 bases, with 4 bases spanning the gap. This CDR3 is 11 amino acids long. CDR3 bases: TGTGCCAGCAGTGCATACTACGAGCAGTACTTC. As protein: CASSAYYEQYF.

In regard to this clone: Mismatch with germline at one junction end may stem from a read error. The chain joins TRBV11-2 to TRBJ2-5; unclear D gene. CDR3 length: 14 amino acids. CDR1 and CDR2 from the germline V gene are SGHAT and FQNNGV. The CDR3 loop reads CASSWEGGQETHYF. The CDR3, as DNA: TGTGCCAGCAGCTGGGAAGGTGGCCAAGAGACCCACTACTTC.

There are many counts of this clone. The chain employs TRBV2 and TRBJ2-1; a possible D gene is TRBD1 (5 bases). This CDR3 region has 13 residues. Trimming cost V 8 bases and J 5 bases, with 13 bases left between them. The V gene's germline CDR1 is SNHLY and CDR2 FYNNEI. Written as DNA, the CDR3 is TGTGCCAGCCGTAAAGACAGAAACAATGAGCAGTTCTTC. Its translation: CASRKDRNNEQFF.

The V gene is TRBV30, the J gene TRBJ2-2, with 7 nucleotides matching TRBD2. The V gene end was trimmed by 1 base and the J gene end by 4 bases; junction bases not matched to a gene: 12. The CDR3 is 17 amino acids. Germline V CDR1 and CDR2: GTSNPN, SVGIG (reference sequence). CDR3 residues: CAWSAGRTWTSTGELFF. The CDR3 region has the DNA TGTGCCTGGAGTGCCGGCCGGACATGGACTAGCACCGGGGAGCTGTTTTTT.

This clone has at least ten counts. The chain employs TRBV11-3 and TRBJ2-1; tentative D call: TRBD2 (6 bases). V dropped 0 bases and J dropped 5 bases, with 20 bases sitting between them. Germline lookup yields CDR1 SGHNT and CDR2 YENEEA. The CDR3 loop spans 18 amino acids. CDR3 nucleotide sequence: TGTGCCAGCAGCTTAGATTCCGTGGAGGCGGGATGGAACAATGAGCAGTTCTTC. Translated, it gives CASSLDSVEAGWNNEQFF.

Many counts were recorded for this clone. The rearrangement uses TRBV9 and TRBJ2-2; 8 positions match TRBD1. This CDR3 is built from 13 residues. V lost 5 bases to trimming and J lost 6 bases; unmatched junction nucleotides: 3. CDR1 is SGDLS and CDR2 is YYNGEE in the germline V gene. The CDR3 spells CASRQTGAGELFF. Written as DNA, the CDR3 is TGTGCCAGCAGACAGACAGGGGCCGGGGAGCTGTTTTTT.

This clone was recorded at least ten times. This chain links TRBV5-6 with TRBJ2-2; D unresolved. From germline, CDR1 is SGHDT and CDR2 YYEEEE. This CDR3 comprises 14 residues. The V and J ends lost 4 bases and 6 bases respectively, with 13 bases between them. The chain's CDR3 is CASSLPWGPGELFF. CDR3 coding DNA: TGTGCCAGCAGCCTACCGTGGGGTCCCGGGGAGCTGTTTTTT.

This clone was counted at least ten times. The V call is TRBV3-1, the J call TRBJ1-3; 8 bases agree with TRBD1. V shed 4 bases, J shed 0 bases, and the junction held 11 bases outside the gene matches. Germline V lookup: CDR1 LGHDT, CDR2 YNNKEL (reference sequence). The CDR3 covers 18 residues. CDR3 protein: CASSPDRGSWRSGNTIYF. DNA for the CDR3: TGTGCCAGCAGCCCAGACAGGGGTAGCTGGCGCTCTGGAAACACCATATATTTT.

This clone was seen at least ten times. The V call is TRBV13, the J call TRBJ2-1, with D perhaps matching TRBD2 (5 bases). Germline CDR1 PRHDT, CDR2 FYEKMQ (reference sequence). This CDR3 comprises 14 residues. V dropped 5 bases and J dropped 0 bases, with 8 bases sitting between them. CDR3 coding DNA: TGTGCCAGCAGCGAGCGGAGCTCCTACAATGAGCAGTTCTTC. It specifies CASSERSSYNEQFF.

This clone appeared many times. The chain uses TRBV7-9 and TRBJ1-5, with D unresolved. CDR1 and CDR2 from the germline V gene are SEHNR and FQNEAQ (reference sequence). The CDR3 contains 13 residues. Trimming left V 8 bases short and J 3 bases short, with 11 bases between. In DNA, the CDR3 is TGTGCCAGCGGTTCCATCCCCAATCAGCCCCAGCATTTT. This gives the protein CASGSIPNQPQHF.

As regards this clone: It may be a read error: a sequence one base away is much more abundant. This sequence joins TRBV4-2 and TRBJ2-3; the match to TRBD2 covers 10 bases. In germline, CDR1 is LGHNA, CDR2 YNFKEQ. The CDR3 extends over 17 amino acids. Losses at the gene ends were 0 bases for V and 1 base for J; bases not matched to a gene: 4. CDR3 amino acids: CASSQDLTSGGTDTQYF. CDR3 coding DNA: TGTGCCAGCAGCCAAGACCTCACTAGCGGGGGCACAGATACGCAGTATTTT.

This clone has just a few counts. The chain couples TRBV4-1 to TRBJ1-2; D remains unclear. The CDR3 contains 13 residues. Deletions cut 4 bases from V and 5 bases from J, with 11 bases between. Germline V gene data show CDR1 as MGHRA and CDR2 as YSYEKL. CDR3 DNA sequence: TGCGCCAGCAGCCTAACCTTTTTATATGGCTACACCTTC. It is translated as CASSLTFLYGYTF.

CDR3 sequence: CASRTGMGTDTQYF. CDR3 in DNA: TGTGCCAGCAGGACAGGGATGGGCACAGATACGCAGTATTTT. This sequence joins TRBV6-1 and TRBJ2-3; 7 bases fit TRBD1. Unmatched junction bases numbered 4, after V lost 6 bases and J lost 1 base. CDR1 is MNHNS and CDR2 is SASEGT in the germline V gene. This CDR3 spans 14 amino acids.

This clone was found a few times. This chain joins TRBV18 and TRBJ1-5; D uncertain. Trimming cost V 2 bases and J 2 bases, with 7 bases left between them. The CDR3 covers 14 residues. The germline V gene encodes CDR1 KGHSH and CDR2 LQKENI. The CDR3 here is CASSPDPGNQPQHF. In DNA, the CDR3 is TGTGCCAGCTCACCAGACCCCGGCAATCAGCCCCAGCATTTT.

This clone was detected many times. This chain connects TRBV10-1 to TRBJ2-3; the D is unclear. Per germline, CDR1 WNHNN and CDR2 SYGVQD (reference sequence). This CDR3 has 13 amino acids. Trimming took off 6 bases at V and 6 bases at J, with 13 bases between the two ends. CDR3 DNA: TGCGCCAGCAGCGATACCGGCTTGGATACGCAGTATTTT. Translating it yields CASSDTGLDTQYF.

This clone was seen repeatedly, ten times or more. V usage is TRBV7-9 and J usage is TRBJ1-2; 7 bases match TRBD1. Germline assignment: CDR1 SEHNR and CDR2 FQNEAQ (reference sequence). V lost 6 bases to trimming and J lost 7 bases; unmatched junction nucleotides: 8. CDR3 length: 13 residues. This CDR3 is CASRLDREVGYTF. CDR3 sequence (DNA): TGTGCCAGCAGACTTGACAGGGAGGTTGGCTACACCTTC. The entire variable domain, with the rest obtained from reference TRBV7-9 and TRBJ1-2, is as follows: DTGVSQNPRHKITKRGQNVTFRCDPISEHNRLYWYRQTLGQGPEFLTYFQNEAQLEKSRLLSDRFSAERPKGSFSTLEIQRTEQGDSAMYLCASRLDREVGYTFGSGTRLTVV.

This chain uses TRBV5-5 with TRBJ2-7, with D possibly TRBD1 on 5 matching bases. The CDR3 covers 18 residues. The germline gives CDR1 SGHKS, CDR2 YYEKEE (reference sequence). V was cut by 3 bases and J by 3 bases, with 25 bases left in between. CDR3 bases: TGTGCCAGCAGCTCTTTTCCGAACGACCTGGACAAGAACTACGAGCAGTACTTC. Its translation is CASSSFPNDLDKNYEQYF.

There are a few counts of this clone. The chain carries TRBV6-5 and TRBJ1-1; D unclear. Germline V gene lookup returns CDR1 MNHEY and CDR2 SVGAGI. V was clipped by 0 bases and J by 1 base, with 3 bases between them. CDR3 length: 13 residues. CDR3 region: CASSYSRNTEAFF. CDR3 sequence (DNA): TGTGCCAGCAGTTACTCGAGGAACACTGAAGCTTTCTTT.

This clone was found many times. The V call is TRBV14, the J call TRBJ2-7; TRBD2 matches at 7 bases. V lost 1 base, J lost 2 bases, and 8 bases stayed unmatched. The germline CDR1 and CDR2 sequences are SGHDN and FVKESK. The CDR3 has 16 residues. The CDR3 DNA reads as TGTGCCAGCAGCCAAGCCATAGCGGGTGCAGCCTACGAGCAGTACTTC. Translated: CASSQAIAGAAYEQYF.

This clone was recorded a few times. A much larger clonotype is one base distant, so this may be a read error. This sequence joins TRBV5-6 and TRBJ2-7; D call uncertain. CDR1 and CDR2 (germline): SGHDT, YYEEEE. Trimming pared 6 bases from V and 3 bases from J, leaving 7 bases between. The CDR3 totals 11 residues. CDR3 nucleotide sequence: TGTGCCAGCATCTACCGCTACGAGCAGTACTTC. Amino acids: CASIYRYEQYF.

V gene TRBV24-1 combines with J gene TRBJ2-5, with 8 bases matching TRBD1. The V and J ends lost 11 bases and 2 bases, in that order; junction bases with no gene match: 9. CDR3 length equals 14 residues. The germline V gene encodes CDR1 KGHDR and CDR2 SFDVKD. This chain's CDR3 is CAIADRDRQETQYF. Written as DNA, the CDR3 is TGTGCCATTGCGGACAGGGATCGGCAAGAGACCCAGTACTTC.

Many counts were recorded for this clone. A read error may be the cause here, since a much bigger clone is one base away. Additional DNA sequences in this sample encode the identical CDR3. The V and J genes are TRBV2 and TRBJ1-6, with TRBD1 matching 10 bases. The CDR3 covers 14 residues. Germline lookup yields CDR1 SNHLY and CDR2 FYNNEI. The ends lost 9 bases at V and 7 bases at J; junction bases unmatched: 6. The CDR3 DNA sequence: TGTGCCAGTAGAGACAGGGGGCAGAATTCACCCCTCCACTTT. The encoded protein is CASRDRGQNSPLHF.

At least ten counts were recorded for this clone. With a much larger clone just one base away, this may be a read error. The gene calls are TRBV12-3 or TRBV12-4 and TRBJ2-1; D could derive from TRBD1 or TRBD2 (6 bases each). The V end was cut by 5 bases, the J end by 7 bases, with 18 bases between. The CDR3 consists of 15 residues. CDR3 protein: CASSRGWGAGNEQFF. CDR3 in DNA: TGTGCCAGCAGTCGGGGGTGGGGGGCCGGGAATGAGCAGTTCTTC.

This clone has just a few counts. It may be a read error: a sequence one base away is much more abundant. The chain links TRBV5-1 to TRBJ2-5; 7 bases map to TRBD1. Trimming took 0 bases from V and 8 from J; bases not matched to a gene: 13. The CDR3 is made up of 16 amino acids. The germline CDR1 and CDR2 sequences are SGHRS and YFSETQ. The CDR3 DNA is TGCGCCAGCAGCTTGGGGGGGACAGCGACCAGCGATACCCAGTACTTC. Encoded protein: CASSLGGTATSDTQYF.

V is TRBV2 and J is TRBJ2-1; TRBD2 agrees at 8 bases. Germline loops: CDR1 SNHLY, CDR2 FYNNEI. CDR3 size: 17 residues. Trimming cost V 4 bases and J 4 bases; bases outside gene matches: 12. The CDR3 DNA is TGTGCCAGCAGTGGCGGTAGCGGGATAAGGGGTTACAATGAGCAGTTCTTC. Encoded protein: CASSGGSGIRGYNEQFF.

The chain links TRBV20-1 to TRBJ1-2; a weak D match, TRBD1 (5 bases). The CDR3 spans 12 residues. V dropped 6 bases and J dropped 4 bases, with 12 bases sitting between them. CDR1 is DFQATT, CDR2 SNEGSKA, per germline (reference sequence). In DNA form, the CDR3 reads TGCAGTGCAAGCGACAGCCCCTATGGCTACACCTTC. Its protein product is CSASDSPYGYTF.

The table lists this clone with many counts. This rearrangement joins TRBV7-9 to TRBJ1-3, with D uncertain. V was shortened by 2 bases and J by 0 bases, with 11 bases between the two germline ends. This CDR3 contains 16 residues. The germline CDR1 and CDR2 sequences are SEHNR and FQNEAQ (reference sequence). The CDR3 DNA sequence: TGTGCCAGCAGCTTATGGAGGTCGTCCTCTGGAAACACCATATATTTT. Amino acid sequence: CASSLWRSSSGNTIYF.

This clone was counted many times. CDR3 bases: TGTGCCACCAGCGATAGACTAGCGGCCAGAACTGGGGCCAACGTCCTGACTTTC. Translation: CATSDRLAARTGANVLTF. This sequence joins TRBV15 and TRBJ2-6; 9 nucleotides match TRBD2. J was trimmed by 2 bases and V by 5 bases; bases with no gene match: 10. This CDR3 region has 18 residues. Germline V lookup: CDR1 LNHNV, CDR2 YYDKDF (reference sequence).